The rows below give T cell receptor beta chains drawn from one sample of a study of cytomegalovirus exposure and HLA in healthy donors. Data came from immunoSEQ multiplex PCR; TCRdb stores just in-frame clones and leaves some out. The sample shows about 63,000 clones, approximately 95% of them seen only once. Sequences were obtained from PBMCs. The source is a woman younger than 35 in good health and CMV-seropositive. The CDR3 runs from the conserved cysteine through the conserved F or W. The D gene is left open where the match is weak. A row's size may be missing; if present it is once, few, many or a size class.

size	V	J	D	DNA	CDR3
-	TRBV9	TRBJ2-1	-	TGTGCCAGCAGCGTAAGGAGGGGGGGCCTTAATGAGCAGTTCTTC	CASSVRRGGLNEQFF
-	TRBV14	TRBJ2-2	-	TGTGCCAGCAGCCATCGGGGGAACACCGGGGAGCTGTTTTTT	CASSHRGNTGELFF
-	TRBV28	TRBJ1-5	TRBD1	TGTGCCAGCAGTGCTACGTACAGGGGCGCGGGCAATCAGCCCCAGCATTTT	CASSATYRGAGNQPQHF
few	TRBV6-1	TRBJ2-3	TRBD2	TGTGCCGGGACTAGCGGGGGCGAGACAGATACGCAGTATTTT	CAGTSGGETDTQYF
-	TRBV2	TRBJ1-1	-	TGTGCCAGCGGAGAGTTGGGAGGGTGGGAGGACACTGAAGCTTTCTTT	CASGELGGWEDTEAFF
-	TRBV7-2	TRBJ1-1	-	TGTGCCAGCAGCTTAGCGGTTGGCCAGGGCACTGAAGCTTTCTTT	CASSLAVGQGTEAFF
-	TRBV20-1	TRBJ1-2	-	TGCAGTGCTAGACAGGACTATGGCTACACCTTC	CSARQDYGYTF
-	TRBV7-2	TRBJ2-3	-	TGTGCCAGCACCCGGGGGGCACGGGGGGCCACAGATACGCAGTATTTT	CASTRGARGATDTQYF
few	TRBV7-2	TRBJ1-2	-	TGTGCCAGCAGCACCACCAGTGGTGGCTACACCTTC	CASSTTSGGYTF
-	TRBV29-1	TRBJ1-2	-	TGCAGCGTTGGGGGGGTCGATGGCTACACCTTC	CSVGGVDGYTF
-	TRBV7-8	TRBJ2-1	-	TGTGCCAGCAGCTTGTCGAGCGGAACCTACAATGAGCAGTTCTTC	CASSLSSGTYNEQFF
-	TRBV28	TRBJ1-5	-	TGTGCCAGCAGGCGAGGTGGGAGCAATCAGCCCCAGCATTTT	CASRRGGSNQPQHF
-	TRBV6-1	TRBJ2-2	-	TGTGCCAGCAGTGAAGCATTACAGGCGAACACCGGGGAGCTGTTTTTT	CASSEALQANTGELFF
-	TRBV6-5	TRBJ2-5	-	TGTGCCAGCAGTTACTCCGGAGGTTTACAAGAGACCCAGTACTTC	CASSYSGGLQETQYF
once	TRBV4-1	TRBJ2-3	TRBD2	TGCGCCAGCAGCCAAATAGCGGGAGGGTCCACAGATACGCAGTATTTT	CASSQIAGGSTDTQYF
-	TRBV6-5	TRBJ1-6	TRBD1	TGTGCCAGCAGTTACGGGACAGGGGTTTCACCCCTCCACTTT	CASSYGTGVSPLHF
-	TRBV11-2	TRBJ2-5	-	TGTGCCAGCAGCTTACGGGAGACCCAGTACTTC	CASSLRETQYF
-	TRBV6-5	TRBJ1-3	-	TGTGCCAGCAGCCCAACTTTCTCTGGAAACACCATATATTTT	CASSPTFSGNTIYF
once	TRBV20-1	TRBJ2-5	-	TGCAGTGCTAAACTAGGGGAGACCCAGTACTTC	CSAKLGETQYF
-	TRBV28	TRBJ1-2	-	TGTGCCAGCAGTTCAGGGGTTCCGAGTGGCTACACCTTC	CASSSGVPSGYTF
once	TRBV7-3	TRBJ2-3	TRBD2	TGTGCCAGCAGCTCAACCGGGGGACTAGCGGGGCCAATCACAGATACGCAGTATTTT	CASSSTGGLAGPITDTQYF
-	TRBV19	TRBJ2-4	-	TGTGCCAGTAGTATAGTGGCTTACCGAGCCAAAAACATTCAGTACTTC	CASSIVAYRAKNIQYF
-	TRBV19	TRBJ2-7	TRBD2	TGTGCCAGTAGTATAGCTAGCGGGAGACCTTCCGAGCAGTACTTC	CASSIASGRPSEQYF
once	TRBV28	TRBJ2-4	-	TGTGCCAGCAGTCCTTCGGGCAGGGGGGTGACGGCCAAAAACATTCAGTACTTC	CASSPSGRGVTAKNIQYF
-	TRBV11-1	TRBJ2-7	TRBD2	TGTGCCAGCAGCCCGATAGGCGGAGGCGGGGGGCTCTACGAGCAGTACTTC	CASSPIGGGGGLYEQYF
-	TRBV2	TRBJ2-1	TRBD2	TGTGCCAGCAGTTCGAGCGGGACCAACTCCTACAATGAGCAGTTCTTC	CASSSSGTNSYNEQFF
-	TRBV9	TRBJ2-7	-	TGTGCCAGCAGCGCCTCCGGGACTCCGGGCTACGAGCAGTACTTC	CASSASGTPGYEQYF
-	TRBV27	TRBJ2-3	-	TGTGCCAGCAGTTTAGCCGCTGGGGGGGCGAGCACAGATACGCAGTATTTT	CASSLAAGGASTDTQYF
-	TRBV4-1	TRBJ1-2	TRBD1	TGCGCCAGCAGCCAAGTGGACAGGTCTGCTGGCTACACCTTC	CASSQVDRSAGYTF
-	TRBV4-3	TRBJ2-2	-	TGCGCCAGCAGCCAAGATCGAGGCACCGGGGAGCTGTTTTTT	CASSQDRGTGELFF
once	TRBV6-1	TRBJ2-7	-	TGTGCCAGCAGTCACCTAAGTACCTACGAGCAGTACTTC	CASSHLSTYEQYF
-	TRBV28	TRBJ1-5	-	TGTGCCAGCAGTTTATCCGAGGGTGCCGGCAATCAGCCCCAGCATTTT	CASSLSEGAGNQPQHF
-	TRBV28	TRBJ1-2	-	TGTGCCAGCAGTTTAGGTTGGGCGGGTAAGGGTGGCTACACCTTC	CASSLGWAGKGGYTF
once	TRBV27	TRBJ1-4	-	TGTGCCAACCCGGGTGGTACGGAAAAACTGTTTTTT	CANPGGTEKLFF
once	TRBV10-3	TRBJ2-1	TRBD1	TGTGCCATCAGTGGAGGGACAGAGACATTCTTC	CAISGGTETFF
-	TRBV28	TRBJ2-7	-	TGTGCCAGCAGGTCAGGGGCTAGCTACGAGCAGTACTTC	CASRSGASYEQYF
-	TRBV30	TRBJ2-7	-	TGTGCCTGGAGTCTTCGGGTCGGCGAGCAGTACTTC	CAWSLRVGEQYF
once	TRBV7-2	TRBJ1-2	-	TGTGCCAGCAGCTTATTGGGGGGGCTTTATGGCTACACCTTC	CASSLLGGLYGYTF
-	TRBV6-6	TRBJ2-7	-	TGTGCCAGCAGTTATAAGACAGATTACGAGCAGTACTTC	CASSYKTDYEQYF
-	TRBV4-2	TRBJ1-3	-	TGTGCCAGCAGCCAAGTTGTTCAGGGGCAAGGAAACACCATATATTTT	CASSQVVQGQGNTIYF
-	TRBV19	TRBJ2-3	TRBD2	TGTGCCAGTAGTACACGAGCGGGAACGAGCACAGATACGCAGTATTTT	CASSTRAGTSTDTQYF
-	TRBV27	TRBJ1-5	-	TGTGCCAGCAGTTTAATGAGGTCGAGCAATCAGCCCCAGCATTTT	CASSLMRSSNQPQHF
-	TRBV5-4	TRBJ1-1	TRBD1	TGTGCCAGCAGCCTTCTAGCGGGACAGGTGAACACTGAAGCTTTCTTT	CASSLLAGQVNTEAFF
-	TRBV28	TRBJ1-4	-	TGTGCCAGCAGTCCCTGGACAGAAACGAATGAAAAACTGTTTTTT	CASSPWTETNEKLFF
-	TRBV7-9	TRBJ2-4	TRBD2	TGTGCCAGCAGCCCCGGGACTAGCGGGAGGGGAAACATTCAGTACTTC	CASSPGTSGRGNIQYF
few	TRBV5-1	TRBJ1-1	-	TGCGCCAGCAGCTTGACAGGGTGGAACACTGAAGCTTTCTTT	CASSLTGWNTEAFF
-	TRBV6-6	TRBJ1-5	-	TGTGCCAGCACCGGGGGAGGCCAGCCCCAGCATTTT	CASTGGGQPQHF
-	TRBV11-2	TRBJ1-2	TRBD1	TGTGCCAGCAGCGGGGGACAGGGGTCCTATGGCTACACCTTC	CASSGGQGSYGYTF
-	TRBV10-3	TRBJ1-2	TRBD1	TGTGCCATCAGTGAGACCTGGGACAGGGGGGACTATGGCTACACCTTC	CAISETWDRGDYGYTF
-	TRBV6-5	TRBJ2-7	TRBD1	TGTGCCAGCAGTTACTCGGGGACAGGGTCCTACGAGCAGTACTTC	CASSYSGTGSYEQYF
-	TRBV7-2	TRBJ2-7	TRBD2	TGTGCCAGCAGCTTATTCCTAGCGGGGCGGGGGGAGCAGTACTTC	CASSLFLAGRGEQYF
-	TRBV28	TRBJ1-5	-	TGTGCCAGCAGTTTACGGTCGGGGGTATTAGATCAGCCCCAGCATTTT	CASSLRSGVLDQPQHF
-	TRBV6-5	TRBJ1-2	-	TGTGCCAGCAGTTACGGTAGAGCCCTTGGCTATGGCTACACCTTC	CASSYGRALGYGYTF
-	TRBV5-4	TRBJ2-3	-	TGTGCCAGCAGCGGACTACTCACAGATACGCAGTATTTT	CASSGLLTDTQYF
-	TRBV7-9	TRBJ2-5	-	TGTGCCAGCAGTTTAGCGTTTAGGGGAGAGACCCAGTACTTC	CASSLAFRGETQYF